The 20 T cell receptor beta chains below were found in one sample sequenced in a study of Ad26.COV2.S vaccination and SARS-CoV-2 variants. Produced via immunoSEQ multiplex PCR; TCRdb's table is partial and in-frame only. The sample has 350,000 to 500,000 clones, less than 95% seen once; the top ten hold less than 5.5%. As for treatment: some 20 received Ad26.COV2.S at low or high dose, single or two shots; about 5 received placebo; per-sample allocation not given. Sampling was done on day 63 after the first vaccine or placebo injection. The sequences come from peripheral blood, collected in a trial of Ad26.COV2.S vaccine versus placebo. The receptors derive from a person between 18 and 60 years old who received the Ad26.COV2.S COVID-19 vaccine or a placebo.

The chain carries TRBV27 and TRBJ2-3; 12 bases align to TRBD1. CDR3 size: 15 residues. Trimming cost V 4 bases and J 5 bases; bases outside gene matches: 4. Germline V gene sequence: CDR1 MNHEY, CDR2 SMNVEV (reference sequence). The CDR3 reads CASSYGTGGVDTQYF. As DNA, the CDR3 is TGTGCCAGCAGTTACGGGACAGGGGGCGTAGATACGCAGTATTTT.

The V and J genes are TRBV15 and TRBJ1-3, with a weak D call TRBD1 (6 bases). V lost 6 bases to trimming and J lost 2 bases, with 11 bases between them. This CDR3 region has 14 residues. Germline loops: CDR1 LNHNV, CDR2 YYDKDF (reference sequence). This CDR3 reads CATRPQGTGNTIYF. In nucleotides, the CDR3 is TGTGCCACCAGGCCCCAGGGGACTGGAAACACCATATATTTT.

The J gene is TRBJ2-7, the V gene TRBV27, with TRBD2 matching over 7 bases. V lost 3 bases and J lost 1; bases outside the gene matches: 6. The CDR3 spans 15 residues. CDR1 is MNHEY, CDR2 SMNVEV, per germline (reference sequence). For the CDR3, the DNA is TGTGCCAGCAGTTTTAGTGCGGGGGATTCCTACGAGCAGTACTTC. Translating gives CASSFSAGDSYEQYF.

V usage is TRBV18 and J usage is TRBJ2-7, with D tentatively TRBD1 or TRBD2 (5 bases each). The germline V gene has CDR1 KGHSH and CDR2 LQKENI. Between the trimmed V and J ends, which lost 2 bases and 0 bases, there was a span of 11 bases. The CDR3 consists of 15 residues. CDR3: CASSPGGISSYEQYF. The CDR3 nucleotides are TGTGCCAGCTCACCAGGGGGAATCTCCTCCTACGAGCAGTACTTC.

The V gene is TRBV7-9, the J gene TRBJ2-5; unclear D gene. V was trimmed by 5 bases and J by 5 bases, leaving 12 bases between them. CDR3 length: 13 residues. Germline loops: CDR1 SEHNR, CDR2 FQNEAQ (reference sequence). Written as DNA, the CDR3 is TGTGCCAGCAGCGCTTCGCCGGGTGAGACCCAGTACTTC. Residues: CASSASPGETQYF. The complete variable domain, with remaining parts taken from reference TRBV7-9 and TRBJ2-5, reads DTGVSQNPRHKITKRGQNVTFRCDPISEHNRLYWYRQTLGQGPEFLTYFQNEAQLEKSRLLSDRFSAERPKGSFSTLEIQRTEQGDSAMYLCASSASPGETQYFGPGTRLLVL.

The V gene is TRBV27, the J gene TRBJ2-1; 9 positions match TRBD2. V dropped 4 bases and J dropped 9; count of bases not matched to a gene: 4. Looked up from germline, CDR1 is MNHEY and CDR2 is SMNVEV (reference sequence). This CDR3 is 13 amino acids long. CDR3 residues: CASSYSREGEQFF. The CDR3 DNA follows: TGTGCCAGCAGTTATTCGCGGGAGGGTGAGCAGTTCTTC.

CDR3 DNA sequence: TGTGCCAGCAACAGACAGGCAACTAATGAAAAACTGTTTTTT. Translation gives CASNRQATNEKLFF. This chain joins TRBV6-5 and TRBJ1-4; D perhaps matches TRBD1 (6 bases). The germline gives CDR1 MNHEY, CDR2 SVGAGI. CDR3 length equals 14 residues. V was pared by 7 bases and J by 0 bases, with 9 bases between.

The chain has TRBV27 and TRBJ2-5; D possibly corresponds to TRBD2 (6 bases). Germline V gene lookup returns CDR1 MNHEY and CDR2 SMNVEV (reference sequence). The CDR3 loop spans 16 amino acids. The V and J ends lost 2 bases and 0 bases respectively, with 13 bases between them. CDR3 coding DNA: TGTGCCAGCAGTTTAAGGCTAGCGCCATACCAAGAGACCCAGTACTTC. It codes for CASSLRLAPYQETQYF.

This chain connects TRBV4-3 to TRBJ2-1; no clear D gene. The CDR3 runs 14 residues. Germline V gene sequence: CDR1 LGHNA, CDR2 YSLEER. Between the trimmed V and J ends, which lost 0 bases and 6 bases, there was a span of 9 bases. CDR3 loop: CASSQDRLVNEQFF. Here the CDR3 DNA reads TGCGCCAGCAGCCAAGATCGCCTAGTCAATGAGCAGTTCTTC.

The chain uses TRBV5-1 and TRBJ1-2; D call uncertain. V gave up 4 bases and J gave up 0 bases, with 16 bases separating them. The CDR3 covers 16 residues. Germline V gene lookup returns CDR1 SGHRS and CDR2 YFSETQ. The CDR3 loop reads CASSPAWQPPNYGYTF. CDR3 in DNA: TGCGCCAGCAGCCCCGCTTGGCAGCCTCCTAACTATGGCTACACCTTC.

This chain uses TRBV18 with TRBJ2-2; a weak D match, TRBD2 (6 bases). The CDR3 totals 16 residues. Trimming removed 8 bases at V and 2 bases at J, with 18 bases between. Germline CDR1 and CDR2: KGHSH and LQKENI. The CDR3 spells CASIRPTSSNTGELFF. The CDR3 DNA reads as TGTGCCAGCATCCGCCCGACTAGTTCCAACACCGGGGAGCTGTTTTTT.

V gene TRBV19 combines with J gene TRBJ2-5, with TRBD1 matching over 8 bases. V gave up 6 bases and J gave up 5 bases; unmatched junction bases: 17. The CDR3 is made up of 17 amino acids. Germline V gives CDR1 LNHDA, CDR2 SQIVND (reference sequence). CDR3 sequence: CASSTFYRGSRQETQYF. The CDR3 DNA reads TGTGCCAGTAGCACCTTTTACAGGGGGAGTCGACAGGAGACCCAGTACTTC.

J is TRBJ1-6 and V is TRBV15; D not certain. Germline CDR1 reads LNHNV; CDR2 reads YYDKDF (reference sequence). CDR3 length equals 13 residues. Trimming pared 1 base from V and 7 bases from J, leaving 5 bases between. The CDR3 protein is CATSRVPNSPLHF. The CDR3, as DNA: TGTGCCACCAGCAGAGTTCCAAATTCACCCCTCCACTTT.

The chain recombines TRBV5-4 with TRBJ1-2, with D unclear. The germline CDR1 and CDR2 sequences are SGHNT and YYREEE (reference sequence). Trimming took 4 bases from V and 5 from J, leaving 21 bases between them. This CDR3 region has 16 residues. CDR3 amino acids: CASSQEGGFLVYGYTF. DNA for the CDR3: TGTGCCAGCAGCCAAGAGGGCGGGTTTCTGGTATATGGCTACACCTTC.

This clone was counted a few times. V and J are TRBV7-9 and TRBJ2-7; D possibly corresponds to TRBD1 (5 bases). CDR1 SEHNR and CDR2 FQNEAQ come from the germline V gene (reference sequence). Trimming shortened V by 5 bases and J by 7 bases, and 15 bases separated the two germline ends. The CDR3 spans 13 residues. In nucleotides, the CDR3 is TGTGCCAGCAGCCAAGGGGCCTCCTCGGAGCAGTACTTC. Encoded protein: CASSQGASSEQYF.

The chain couples TRBV7-2 to TRBJ2-7, with D perhaps matching TRBD1 (6 bases). Trimming took off 8 bases at V and 2 bases at J, with 13 bases between the two ends. The CDR3 length is 13 residues. Germline CDR1 and CDR2: SGHTA and FQGNSA. CDR3 sequence reads: CASATSGAYEQYF. In nucleotides, the CDR3 is TGTGCCAGCGCCACCTCAGGGGCCTACGAGCAGTACTTC.

The chain uses TRBV7-8 and TRBJ2-5; tentatively, D is TRBD2 (6 bases). This CDR3 is 13 amino acids long. CDR1 is SGHVS, CDR2 FQNEAQ, per germline. V lost 5 bases, J lost 9 bases, and 16 bases lay in between. The DNA of the CDR3 is TGTGCCAGCAGCCCGGGGACTTTCAAGGCCCAGTACTTC. Its protein product is CASSPGTFKAQYF.

This clone was found a few times. V usage is TRBV7-9 and J usage is TRBJ1-2; D uncertain. CDR1 and CDR2 (germline): SEHNR, FQNEAQ (reference sequence). V shed 2 bases and J shed 8 bases, with 12 bases lying between them. This CDR3 is built from 13 residues. The CDR3 DNA reads as TGTGCCAGCAGCTTACCGGGGAGTAGGGGCTACACCTTC. It yields the protein CASSLPGSRGYTF.

The V call is TRBV18, the J call TRBJ2-7; D is uncertain. Germline-derived CDR1 and CDR2 are KGHSH and LQKENI. This CDR3 comprises 16 residues. V was trimmed by 2 bases and J by 2 bases, leaving 16 bases between them. The chain's CDR3 is CASSPTGPTGPYEQYF. The CDR3, as DNA: TGTGCCAGCTCACCAACCGGTCCTACGGGTCCCTACGAGCAGTACTTC. Full variable domain (missing parts from reference TRBV18 and TRBJ2-7): NAGVMQNPRHLVRRRGQEARLRCSPMKGHSHVYWYRQLPEEGLKFMVYLQKENIIDESGMPKERFSAEFPKEGPSILRIQQVVRGDSAAYFCASSPTGPTGPYEQYFGPGTRLTVT.

This rearrangement joins TRBV5-1 to TRBJ1-4, with D perhaps matching TRBD1 (5 bases). V lost 0 bases, J lost 5 bases, and 11 bases lay in between. There are 15 residues in the CDR3. Per germline, CDR1 SGHRS and CDR2 YFSETQ. The CDR3 nucleotides are TGCGCCAGCAGCTTGGTTGCAGGGACGAATGAAAAACTGTTTTTT. Protein product: CASSLVAGTNEKLFF.